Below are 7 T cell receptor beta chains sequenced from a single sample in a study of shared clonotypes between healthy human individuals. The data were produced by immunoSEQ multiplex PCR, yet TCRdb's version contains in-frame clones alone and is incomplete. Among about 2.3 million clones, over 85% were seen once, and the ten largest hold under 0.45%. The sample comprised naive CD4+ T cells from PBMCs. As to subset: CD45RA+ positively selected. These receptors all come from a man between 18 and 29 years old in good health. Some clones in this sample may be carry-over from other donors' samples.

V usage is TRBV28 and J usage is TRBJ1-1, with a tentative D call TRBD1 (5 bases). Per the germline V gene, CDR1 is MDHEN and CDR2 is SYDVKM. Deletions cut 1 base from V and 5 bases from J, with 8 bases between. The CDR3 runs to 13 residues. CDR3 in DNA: TGTGCCAGCAGTTTATTTTGGGGGACTGAAGCTTTCTTT. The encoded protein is CASSLFWGTEAFF.

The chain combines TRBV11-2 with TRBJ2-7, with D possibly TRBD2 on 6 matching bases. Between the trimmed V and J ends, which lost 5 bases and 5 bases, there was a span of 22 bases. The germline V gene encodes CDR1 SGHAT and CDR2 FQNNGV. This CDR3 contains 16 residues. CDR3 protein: CASSPLAGTLPHEQYF. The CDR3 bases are TGTGCCAGCAGCCCCCTCGCCGGGACTCTTCCCCACGAGCAGTACTTC.

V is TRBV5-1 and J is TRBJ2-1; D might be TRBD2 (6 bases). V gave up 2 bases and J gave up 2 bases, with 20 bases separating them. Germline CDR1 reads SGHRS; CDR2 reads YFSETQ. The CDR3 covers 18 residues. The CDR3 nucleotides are TGCGCCAGCAGCTTCGGTCCCGTAGCGGCCAACACCTACAATGAGCAGTTCTTC. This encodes CASSFGPVAANTYNEQFF.

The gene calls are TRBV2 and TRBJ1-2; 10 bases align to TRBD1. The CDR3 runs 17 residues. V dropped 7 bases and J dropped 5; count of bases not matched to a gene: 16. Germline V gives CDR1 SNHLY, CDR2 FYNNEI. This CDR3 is CASTRRRGTGVGYGYTF. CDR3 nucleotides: TGTGCCAGCACCCGACGAAGAGGGACAGGGGTTGGGTATGGCTACACCTTC.

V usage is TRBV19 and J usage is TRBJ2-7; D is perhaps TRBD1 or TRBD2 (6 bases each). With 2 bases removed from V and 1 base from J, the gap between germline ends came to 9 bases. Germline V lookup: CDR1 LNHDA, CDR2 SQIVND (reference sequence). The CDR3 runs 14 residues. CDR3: CASSIQGRSYEQYF. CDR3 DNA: TGTGCCAGTAGTATACAGGGGAGGTCCTACGAGCAGTACTTC.

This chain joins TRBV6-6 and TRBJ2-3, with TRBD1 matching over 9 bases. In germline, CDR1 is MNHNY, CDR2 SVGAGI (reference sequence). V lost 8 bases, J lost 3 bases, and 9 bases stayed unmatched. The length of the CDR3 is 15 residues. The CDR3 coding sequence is TGTGCCAGCTATAACACAGGGGGCGGAACAGATACGCAGTATTTT. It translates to CASYNTGGGTDTQYF.

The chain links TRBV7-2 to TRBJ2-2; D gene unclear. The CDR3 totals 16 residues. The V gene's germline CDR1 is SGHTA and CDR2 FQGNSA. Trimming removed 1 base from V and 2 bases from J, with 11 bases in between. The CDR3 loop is CASSLGGQLNTGELFF. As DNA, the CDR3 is TGTGCCAGCAGCTTAGGCGGTCAGCTTAACACCGGGGAGCTGTTTTTT. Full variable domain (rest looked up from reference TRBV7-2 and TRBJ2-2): GAGVSQSPSNKVTEKGKDVELRCDPISGHTALYWYRQSLGQGLEFLIYFQGNSAPDKSGLPSDRFSAERTGGSVSTLTIQRTQQEDSAVYLCASSLGGQLNTGELFFGEGSRLTVL.